The present TCR delta chain was sequenced within a study of γδ T cells in repeated Plasmodium falciparum infection (dated by TCRdb to about 2021). Study-level background: The natural-infection arm enrolled Malian children exposed to intense seasonal malaria transmission, compared against age and gender matched Australian children. Four controlled human malaria infections were administered to several malaria-naive U.S. adults over about 600 days by bites from P. falciparum NF54-infected Anopheles stephensi mosquitoes. Malian gammadelta TCR repertoires were analysed cross-sectionally in periods with no transmission and longitudinally across episodes of acute febrile malaria. The study examined how repeated Plasmodium falciparum infection shapes the human gammadelta T cell repertoire, using natural infection in Mali and controlled human malaria infection. Samples from controlled-infection subjects were taken at baseline, just before selected infections, and 21 days after each infection.

For bulk TCR repertoire analysis, Vgamma9/Vdelta2+ and Vdelta2-negative gammadelta T cell populations were flow-sorted out of peripheral blood mononuclear cells. This clone showed up many times. Its target antigen remains unknown. Base-call qualities are not available, and no considerably larger clone is one nucleotide away. Other DNA sequences within the sample encode an identical CDR3. Findings and caveats that apply to the study as a whole: Compared with the repertoires of Australian children, the Vdelta2-negative gammadelta TCR repertoires of Malian children appeared more clonally expanded, less diverse and less shared. Because the controlled-infection cohort was small, analysis of inter-individual variability in gammadelta T cell responses was limited. The Malian cohort was drawn from a small rural village made up mostly of one ethnic group, which limits generalizability. Waves of new clonotype selection in Vdelta2-negative, largely Vdelta1+, gammadelta TCR repertoires appeared to be driven by repeated controlled infections. Vgamma9/Vdelta2+ TCR repertoires kept a highly stable polyclonal repertoire across time and infection, and many TCRgamma sequences overlapped between individuals.

Trimming accounts for 1 base at V and 0 bases at J, while the number of junction bases matched to no gene is 25. The CDR3 measures 23 amino acids from cysteine to phenylalanine. Kept here is only the CDR3 DNA, which spans 69 bases and is read in frame from base 1. In the germline V gene, CDR1 corresponds to TSWWSYY and CDR2 to QGS. Libraries were built with multiplex PCR. The sequencer listed for this sample is Illumina MiSeq. From each sorted gammadelta T cell sample, both TCR gamma (TRG) and TCR delta (TRD) chains were sequenced. The original pipeline was this. Repertoire analyses included clonotype tree plots, accumulated frequency of the top 20 clonotypes, diversity index (DI) and D75 metrics. The public reads were reprocessed by TCRdb using CATT, and rows of matching DNA were later combined. TCRdb, not the authors, supplied the V and J calls. The sample table records about 93,000 delta-chain clones; 0.9% to 1% of these occur just once. In total, the top ten clones hold approximately 10% of the sample.

The receptor was derived from a pool of human donors (malaria-infected and uninfected, not separated). Material: gamma-delta T cells from blood. In this chain, TRDV1 is recombined with TRDJ1, with 8 middle bases fitting TRDD2. The bases are TGTGCTCTTGGGGAACGATGGGCCTTCCTAGGGGGGGACATCCCAAAGTACACCGATAAACTCATCTTT. Its translation is CALGERWAFLGGDIPKYTDKLIF.